The 2 T cell receptor beta chains presented below share a single source sample, sequenced in a study of T cells in Graves' hyperthyroidism and ophthalmopathy. TCR beta CDR3 regions were amplified from RNA. A set of HTBI primers served as the primers for a first-round RT-PCR of the TCR CDR3. TCRdb reprocessed the multiplex PCR reads via MiXCR and lists one record per CDR3 protein. The data hold about 270,000 distinct CDR3 sequences, with around 26% observed a single time. Material for sequencing was blood. These receptors were taken from a woman between 40 and 50 years old with Graves' ophthalmopathy.

At least ten counts were recorded for this clonotype. CDR3 residues: CASPGTSGRETQYF. CDR3 in DNA: TGTGCCAGCCCCGGGACTAGCGGACGAGAGACCCAGTACTTC. The chain carries TRBV2 and TRBJ2-5; TRBD2 agrees at 11 bases. Germline CDR1 is SNHLY and CDR2 is FYNNEI. This CDR3 spans 14 amino acids. Trimming cost V 8 bases and J 4 bases; bases outside gene matches: 6.

The chain combines TRBV4-2 with TRBJ2-7; no firm D call. CDR3 size: 15 residues. V was clipped by 2 bases and J by 4 bases, with 15 bases between them. CDR1 and CDR2 (germline): LGHNA, YNFKEQ. CDR3 coding DNA: TGTGCCAGCAGCCAAACTACAGTACAGAATTACGAGCAGTACTTC. This codes for CASSQTTVQNYEQYF.